One sample yielded the 10 T cell receptor beta chains listed below, sequenced in a study of blood T cells in healthy people across ages. The authors ran a second PCR of about 7 to 12 cycles using a sample-barcoded 5' primer and a J-beta primer mix. MiXCR, applied by TCRdb to the 5' RACE reads, yields one record per CDR3 protein. The table has more than 700,000 distinct CDR3 sequences, 50% to 65% seen once. The specimen sequenced was blood. The receptors come from a man older than 75 in good health.

The count of this clonotype is one. The CDR3 is CASSLIVGQVEAFF. The CDR3 bases are TGTGCCAGCAGTTTAATCGTGGGGCAGGTTGAAGCTTTCTTT. The chain has TRBV28 and TRBJ1-1, with a weak D call TRBD1 (5 bases). The CDR3 runs to 14 residues. With 2 bases removed from V and 7 bases from J, the gap between germline ends came to 14 bases. CDR1 and CDR2 (germline): MDHEN, SYDVKM.

DNA for the CDR3: TGTGCCAGCAGTCCCGCTGGCGGGAGTTTCAACGAGCAGTACTTC. It specifies CASSPAGGSFNEQYF. V is TRBV6-5 and J is TRBJ2-7; TRBD2 matches at 7 bases. Trimming at V came to 5 bases and at J to 5 bases, leaving 12 bases not matched to a gene. This CDR3 is 15 amino acids long. Germline V CDR1 and CDR2: MNHEY, SVGAGI.

This clonotype turned up a few times. CDR3 in DNA: TGTGCCAGCAGCTCTACGTCGGCGGCTAACGAGCAGTACTTC. Its translation is CASSSTSAANEQYF. The chain is built from TRBV7-2 and TRBJ2-7; D uncertain. CDR1 is SGHTA and CDR2 is FQGNSA in the germline V gene. V dropped 4 bases and J dropped 5 bases, with 15 bases sitting between them. This CDR3 has 14 residues.

This rearrangement joins TRBV3-1 to TRBJ1-6; unclear D gene. CDR1 LGHDT and CDR2 YNNKEL come from the germline V gene (reference sequence). The CDR3 has 16 residues. V was clipped by 1 base and J by 8 bases, with 15 bases between them. The CDR3: CASSQGSATGYSPLHF. CDR3 sequence (DNA): TGTGCCAGCAGCCAAGGTTCGGCCACGGGCTATTCACCCCTCCACTTT.

The genes are TRBV20-1 and TRBJ2-7; 7 positions agree with TRBD2. The CDR3 length is 15 residues. V lost 6 bases to trimming and J lost 1 base; unmatched junction nucleotides: 12. CDR1 is DFQATT and CDR2 is SNEGSKA in the germline V gene (reference sequence). This chain's CDR3 is CSAGFSGPASYEQYF. The CDR3 nucleotides are TGCAGTGCAGGATTTAGCGGGCCTGCGTCCTACGAGCAGTACTTC.

The V and J genes are TRBV20-1 and TRBJ1-5; possible D gene TRBD1, 5 bases. Trimming left V 3 bases short and J 0 bases short, with 18 bases between. Germline values: CDR1 DFQATT, CDR2 SNEGSKA (reference sequence). The CDR3 totals 17 residues. This chain's CDR3 is CSASRDGAPYSNQPQHF. The CDR3 DNA is TGCAGTGCTAGCCGGGATGGGGCCCCATATAGCAATCAGCCCCAGCATTTT.

The J gene is TRBJ1-1, the V gene TRBV6-1, with unresolved D. Germline V gives CDR1 MNHNS, CDR2 SASEGT. This CDR3 contains 14 residues. Trimming took 7 bases from V and 2 from J, leaving 14 bases between them. The DNA of the CDR3 is TGTGCCAGCATCGAGCGAACGACTAACACTGAAGCTTTCTTT. This translates into CASIERTTNTEAFF.

CDR3: CAISESGGYNEQFF. The CDR3 region has the DNA TGTGCCATCAGTGAGTCAGGGGGCTACAATGAGCAGTTCTTC. This rearrangement joins TRBV10-3 to TRBJ2-1, with D tentatively TRBD1 (6 bases). CDR3 length: 14 residues. V lost 0 bases, J lost 3 bases, and 6 bases lay in between. Germline CDR1 is ENHRY and CDR2 is SYGVKD.

The genes are TRBV10-3 and TRBJ1-1; TRBD1 matches 7 bases. Trimming took 6 bases from V and 3 from J; bases not matched to a gene: 4. This CDR3 has 13 residues. The germline V gene encodes CDR1 ENHRY and CDR2 SYGVKD. The CDR3: CAISEGGYTEAFF. CDR3 sequence (DNA): TGTGCCATCAGCGAAGGGGGCTACACTGAAGCTTTCTTT.

This clonotype was counted a few times. This chain connects TRBV7-2 to TRBJ2-7; 11 bases agree with TRBD2. Per germline, CDR1 SGHTA and CDR2 FQGNSA. V dropped 1 base and J dropped 7; count of bases not matched to a gene: 9. This CDR3 contains 16 residues. The CDR3: CASSLGGLAGGNEQYF. In DNA, the CDR3 is TGTGCCAGCAGCTTAGGCGGACTAGCGGGTGGCAATGAGCAGTACTTC.